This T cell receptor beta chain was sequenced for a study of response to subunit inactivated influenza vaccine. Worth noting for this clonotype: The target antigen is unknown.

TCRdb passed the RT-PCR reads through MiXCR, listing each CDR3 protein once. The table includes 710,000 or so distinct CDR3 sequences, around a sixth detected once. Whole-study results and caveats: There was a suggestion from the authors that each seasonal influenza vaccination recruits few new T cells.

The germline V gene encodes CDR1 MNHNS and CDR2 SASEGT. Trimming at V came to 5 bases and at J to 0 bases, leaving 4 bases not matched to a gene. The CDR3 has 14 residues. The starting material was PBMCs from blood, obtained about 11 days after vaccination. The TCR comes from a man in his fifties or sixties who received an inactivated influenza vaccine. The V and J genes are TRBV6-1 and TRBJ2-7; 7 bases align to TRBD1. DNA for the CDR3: TGTGCCAGCAGTCGGGACAGCGGCTCCTACGAGCAGTACTTC. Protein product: CASSRDSGSYEQYF.